This T cell receptor (beta chain) originates from a study of blood T cell repertoires in COVID-19. Study details: There were acute and convalescent COVID-19 samples, and they came from the United States, Italy and Spain. PBMCs, B-cell-depleted T cells, or T cells were the source of the cDNA or gDNA that made up the material.

In the original processing: It was from reference gene primer amplification that nucleated cell counts were estimated. Generated by immunoSEQ multiplex PCR, the TCRdb table keeps only in-frame clones and is missing some. For V, J and clone size, that table is used; D and trimming come from the DNA. The data contain some 48,000 clones, around 86% of them singletons. This CDR3 spans 16 amino acids. The V gene's germline CDR1 is SGHTA and CDR2 FQGNSA. J lost 4 bases, V lost 2 bases, and 7 bases had no gene match. Material for sequencing was peripheral blood. The rearrangement links TRBV7-2 to TRBJ2-5; 10 bases align to TRBD2. This TCR derives from a human donor with acute or convalescent COVID-19. The donor label of this sample is uncertain. CDR3 DNA: TGTGCCAGCAGCTTATATAGCAGCGGGGGGGTAGAGACCCAGTACTTC. Its protein is CASSLYSSGGVETQYF. Drawing the rest from reference TRBV7-2 and TRBJ2-5, the complete variable domain is GAGVSQSPSNKVTEKGKDVELRCDPISGHTALYWYRQSLGQGLEFLIYFQGNSAPDKSGLPSDRFSAERTGGSVSTLTIQRTQQEDSAVYLCASSLYSSGGVETQYFGPGTRLLVL.